This is a list of T cell receptor beta chains from one sample in a study of identical twins. MiXCR, applied by TCRdb to the 5' RACE reads, yields one record per CDR3 protein. The sample includes approximately 240,000 distinct CDR3 sequences, roughly 13% of them seen just once. Sequenced: memory (CD45RO+) T cells sorted from blood. These receptors were collected from a woman aged 18-29 years in good health. The CDR3 runs from the conserved cysteine through the conserved F or W. The D gene is left open where the match is weak. Expanded clones are given a class, and other clones once, few, many or no size at all.

clone_size	v_call	j_call	d_call	cdr3_aa
few	TRBV12-3/TRBV12-4	TRBJ2-6	-	CASSPTPGANVLTF
-	TRBV20-1	TRBJ2-5	-	CSAEGPGHLRETQYF
few	TRBV6-2/TRBV6-3	TRBJ2-7	-	CASSYSPARSSYEQYF
few	TRBV7-2	TRBJ1-5	TRBD1	CASSKQGALDQPQHF
few	TRBV20-1	TRBJ2-7	TRBD2	CSASYSGRSYEQYF
-	TRBV7-2	TRBJ2-4	TRBD2	CASSPSGGGGIQYF
few	TRBV12-3/TRBV12-4	TRBJ2-5	TRBD2	CASSLLAGMQETQYF
few	TRBV11-3	TRBJ2-3	-	CASSLGLVDTQYF
few	TRBV7-6	TRBJ2-1	-	CASSLSYEQFF
-	TRBV20-1	TRBJ2-5	TRBD2	CSATGTSGGARETQYF
few	TRBV20-1	TRBJ2-1	-	CSSELRRDEQFF
-	TRBV5-1	TRBJ2-1	-	CASAWGNEQFF
-	TRBV2	TRBJ1-5	-	CASSLDKHSNQPQHF
-	TRBV9	TRBJ2-1	-	CASSVDWNEQFF
few	TRBV11-2	TRBJ2-3	TRBD2	CASSLTGTSGGRGHTQYF
many	TRBV12-3/TRBV12-4	TRBJ1-5	-	CASSLSAGHGSHQPQHF
-	TRBV3-1	TRBJ2-1	TRBD2	CASSQDWGGEPPFF
-	TRBV27	TRBJ2-1	-	CASSLVAGNEQFF
once	TRBV12-5	TRBJ2-1	-	CASGLGNEQFF
-	TRBV12-3/TRBV12-4	TRBJ1-1	-	CASSHDSEAFF
-	TRBV29-1	TRBJ1-2	-	CSVVVRGTNYGYTF
-	TRBV11-1	TRBJ2-1	-	CASSLESAGPVEQFF
-	TRBV4-3	TRBJ2-7	TRBD2	CASSRLTSGINEQYF
-	TRBV5-1	TRBJ1-1	TRBD1	CASSPGTGGLYTEAFF
-	TRBV6-1	TRBJ2-4	-	CASSTVWAIAKNIQYF
-	TRBV3-1	TRBJ2-7	-	CASSRGRYEQYF
many	TRBV7-9	TRBJ2-5	-	CASSLGASETQYF
-	TRBV7-2	TRBJ1-2	-	CASSSATGPGYGYTF
few	TRBV27	TRBJ2-3	-	CASSLKGADTQYF
few	TRBV15	TRBJ2-3	-	CATSSGRDSRADTQYF
-	TRBV14	TRBJ2-5	-	CASSQDSAGETQYF
few	TRBV7-9	TRBJ2-7	TRBD2	CASSLAPGGSYEQYF
-	TRBV7-2	TRBJ2-2	-	CASSLTRTNTGELFF
few	TRBV12-3/TRBV12-4	TRBJ2-7	TRBD1	CASSRGQGSYEQYF
few	TRBV18	TRBJ1-3	-	CASLRTNSGNTIYF
-	TRBV7-9	TRBJ2-2	-	CASREDSNTGELFF
-	TRBV4-2	TRBJ2-3	-	CASSQDPRGGAGDTQYF
-	TRBV2	TRBJ2-5	-	CASSDGSGGETQYF
few	TRBV12-3/TRBV12-4	TRBJ1-6	TRBD1	CASGRRDSHFSPLHF
few	TRBV7-2	TRBJ2-7	-	CASSFQTGNYEQYF
few	TRBV6-5	TRBJ2-2	TRBD2	CASSYSLWTSGANGELFF
-	TRBV11-2	TRBJ2-1	TRBD2	CASSLGGGNYNEQFF
few	TRBV5-1	TRBJ2-3	-	CASSPSWAGDTQYF
-	TRBV9	TRBJ1-6	-	CASSVEAGNSPLHF
-	TRBV12-3/TRBV12-4	TRBJ2-1	TRBD1	CASSSEQGNEQFF
few	TRBV27	TRBJ2-7	-	CASSGLRGADTYEQYF
-	TRBV3-1	TRBJ1-1	-	CASSHQAGTEAFF
-	TRBV12-3/TRBV12-4	TRBJ1-1	-	CASSYEQNTEAFF
-	TRBV4-2	TRBJ2-6	-	CASSQRISGANVLTF
-	TRBV9	TRBJ2-5	TRBD2	CASSSGTSGGLRGETQYF
few	TRBV9	TRBJ2-7	-	CASSGGGSVNEQYF
few	TRBV3-1	TRBJ2-7	TRBD1	CASSQEWGQGSEQYF
few	TRBV6-5	TRBJ2-2	-	CASSLTGAITGELFF
-	TRBV7-2	TRBJ1-1	TRBD1	CASSVRDRGLRGEAFF